This T cell receptor beta chain emerged from a study of T cell repertoires in cytomegalovirus infection. Study observations and caveats: Based on cumulative public TCR beta family frequency, carriers of CMV plus the relevant HLA were identified.

Via MiXCR, TCRdb re-called the reads, giving one row per CDR3 protein. The sample lists about 900,000 distinct CDR3 sequences; around 32% were seen once. The table lists this clonotype with many counts. Its target is not known. The CDR3 has 15 residues. In germline, CDR1 is MGHRA, CDR2 YSYEKL. V gave up 1 base and J gave up 0 bases, with 7 bases separating them. The sample in question was cultured CD8+ T cells from PBMCs, obtained from culture after CMV antigen stimulation. The receptor's source is a human donor in good health (CMV status not recorded). Some clones in this sample may be carry-over from other donors' samples. The V and J genes are TRBV4-1 and TRBJ2-1; D is uncertain. This CDR3 reads CASSQATSSYNEQFF. Written as DNA, the CDR3 is TGCGCCAGCAGCCAAGCGACGAGCTCCTACAATGAGCAGTTCTTC.